This T cell receptor beta chain was captured in a study of beta chain features in type 1 diabetes (dated by TCRdb to 2017 to 2018). About the study as a whole: Mean age, gender distribution, total cell number and subset yield were not different between patients and healthy donors. In the study, recently diagnosed type 1 diabetes patients and matched healthy donors were compared on the TCRB repertoires of their sorted circulating CD4+ T cell subsets. A total of over 95,000,000 sorted cells were examined across all samples, and RNA yield correlated strongly with the number of cells per subset. Whereas all 30 or so donors provided naive and central memory subsets, regulatory and stem cell-like memory subsets were isolated from just 8 patients and about 8 healthy donors. Summary of the overall study and its limitations: Type 1 diabetes patients showed a moderate but significant shortening of TCRB CDR3 length in all four CD4+ subsets. Shorter templates might have been favored by PCR, but patient and control samples were amplified and corrected together, so both groups would have been affected equally by any skew. Naive, central memory and regulatory TCRB repertoires appeared more similar among patients than among healthy donors. Sequencing cDNA rather than genomic DNA could over-represent highly expressing activated cells, although activation and CD3 levels did not differ between groups. At VDJ recombination sites, type 1 diabetes patients had fewer insertions and more deleted nucleotides, which implies abnormalities in thymic rearrangement. Because small numbers of individuals were included in the HLA sub-analyses, any influence of HLA type on TCRB rearrangement was left unresolved.

V is pared back by 5 bases and J by 3 bases, with 17 bases lying between the germline termini. Taken from the germline V gene (reference sequence), the CDR1 and CDR2 loops are PRHDT and FYEKMQ. The CDR3 measures 15 amino acids from cysteine to phenylalanine. The DNA shown is the 45-base CDR3, in frame from base 1. Each donor gave one peripheral blood draw, around 100 mL on average, collected into heparinised tubes. A BD FACSAria II and a panel including CD45RO, CCR7, CD25, CD127, CD95 and CD27 were used to sort naive, central memory, regulatory and stem cell-like memory CD4+ T cells. All sorted populations exceeded 98% purity. Right away, PBMCs were isolated by Lymphoprep density gradient centrifugation and were stained directly, with no culture step. To minimize batch effects, samples were stained and sorted in pairs, one healthy donor with one patient per experiment. The entire amount of isolated RNA was reverse transcribed using the High Capacity cDNA Reverse Transcription Kit, so the sequenced TCRB transcripts were expressed ones. Naive, central memory and regulatory T cell samples underwent deep immunoSEQ sequencing, averaging approximately 3.5 million total reads per sample. Sorted cells were lysed in RLT buffer and RNA was extracted with DNase-treated RNeasy Micro or Mini kits, depending on cell number. To prevent cross-contamination, every cell subset was processed on its own, while patient and healthy donor samples were processed together. The immunoSEQ multiplex PCR was used to amplify TCRB sequences from cDNA, yielding 87-bp fragments that span the CDR3 region. Sequencing of the amplicons was performed on the Illumina HiSeq platform. Under the source paper's analysis protocol: PCR bias was corrected computationally using synthetic template baselines, and reads within Hamming distance 2 were collapsed, with unmergeable singletons discarded. Reads were aligned against IMGT to assign V, D and J genes, CDR3 length and insertions or deletions at six rearrangement sites. Within each subset, clonotype counts were normalized to the number of sorted cells before true diversity and Gini coefficients were calculated with the tcR R package. The overlap coefficient, calculated on TCRB nucleotide sequences, was used to quantify repertoire sharing. Out-of-frame TCRB sequences from naive cells were analyzed as a proxy for the pre-selection repertoire. TCRdb stores this immuneACCESS table with in-frame sequences only. Part of the clones is absent; in the studies checked, under half of the shortfall reflects unresolved V genes, and no reason is known for the rest. The V and J calls and the clone size are those of that table, but D and trimming were determined from the DNA. This sample gives 250,000 to 300,000 clones in total; 24% of them show up just once. The ten largest clones represent 0.012% of the sample.

Of note for this clone: No antigen is known for it. It has no much larger one-base neighbor in the sample; base qualities were not kept.

The sequence came from a woman in her 30s with type 1 diabetes. The chain was built from TRBV13 and TRBJ2-7; TRBD1 could be the D gene, as 6 bases match. Material for sequencing was naive CD4+ T cells from blood. The cell subset or site label corresponds to: true naive CD4+ T cells. The CDR3: CASSPQGPGYYEQYF. The nucleotide sequence is TGTGCCAGCAGCCCCCAGGGGCCGGGCTACTACGAGCAGTACTTC.